The 24 T cell receptor beta chains in this list originate from one sample, sequenced in a study of shared T cell receptors in the human thymus. Produced via immunoSEQ multiplex PCR; TCRdb's table is partial and in-frame only. The table has 640,000 or so clones, approximately 87% seen once. These data are also associated with another study on human thymus T cells.

Sequences were obtained from thymocytes. The receptor source for this set is a boy under two years old with a congenital heart defect.

This sequence joins TRBV10-1 and TRBJ2-2, with 9 bases identical to TRBD1. Germline V gene sequence: CDR1 WNHNN, CDR2 SYGVQD (reference sequence). The CDR3 sequence is 14 residues long. Trimming cost V 8 bases and J 7 bases; bases outside gene matches: 8. CDR3 DNA sequence: TGCGCCAGCCGATCGGGACAGGGTAGCGGGGAGCTGTTTTTT. Translated, it gives CASRSGQGSGELFF.

V is TRBV12-5 and J is TRBJ1-1; D unclear. There are 16 residues in the CDR3. Germline values: CDR1 LGHNT, CDR2 FRNRAP. Trimming left V 0 bases short and J 8 bases short, with 19 bases between. CDR3 sequence reads: CASGLVRHRGIEEAFF. The CDR3 DNA sequence: TGTGCTAGTGGTTTGGTAAGACACCGAGGGATTGAAGAAGCTTTCTTT.

The chain recombines TRBV7-9 with TRBJ1-2; 9 bases align to TRBD1. The CDR3 runs 14 residues. The germline V gene encodes CDR1 SEHNR and CDR2 FQNEAQ (reference sequence). After removal of 3 bases from V and 8 bases from J, the junction contained 7 bases not matched to a gene. DNA of the CDR3: TGTGCCAGCAGCTTGGAACAGGGGGCGGACGGCTACACCTTC. Residues: CASSLEQGADGYTF.

The chain joins TRBV7-6 to TRBJ1-5; TRBD1 aligns across 9 bases. J was trimmed by 5 bases and V by 5 bases; bases with no gene match: 19. The CDR3 spans 19 residues. Germline CDR1 reads SGHVS; CDR2 reads FNYEAQ. The CDR3 is CASSPETPGQGEGDQPQHF. The CDR3 region has the DNA TGTGCCAGCAGCCCGGAGACTCCGGGACAGGGAGAGGGCGATCAGCCCCAGCATTTT.

The chain uses TRBV6-1 and TRBJ1-4; 7 nucleotides agree with TRBD1. CDR3 length: 16 residues. J lost 5 bases, V lost 4 bases, and 10 bases had no gene match. Germline V gene lookup returns CDR1 MNHNS and CDR2 SASEGT. The DNA of the CDR3 is TGTGCCAGCAGTGGCACTACCCGGGACAGCAATGAAAAACTGTTTTTT. Its translation: CASSGTTRDSNEKLFF.

The gene calls are TRBV5-1 and TRBJ2-1, with D possibly matching TRBD1 (5 bases). Looked up from germline, CDR1 is SGHRS and CDR2 is YFSETQ. Deletions cut 0 bases from V and 2 bases from J, with 9 bases between. CDR3 length equals 15 residues. The CDR3 here is CASSLEAGPYNEQFF. DNA for the CDR3: TGCGCCAGCAGCTTGGAGGCAGGGCCCTACAATGAGCAGTTCTTC.

The rearrangement joins TRBV5-1 to TRBJ2-7, with TRBD1 identical over 7 bases. With V trimmed by 2 bases and J by 5 bases, 10 bases remained unmatched. The germline gives CDR1 SGHRS, CDR2 YFSETQ. The CDR3 extends over 15 amino acids. The CDR3 loop reads CASSFVPGQINEQYF. CDR3 DNA: TGCGCCAGCAGCTTCGTTCCGGGACAGATAAACGAGCAGTACTTC.

The chain employs TRBV6-5 and TRBJ2-1; D perhaps matches TRBD2 (5 bases). The CDR3 has 14 residues. Trimming cost V 6 bases and J 9 bases, with 18 bases left between them. Germline loops: CDR1 MNHEY, CDR2 SVGAGI. The CDR3 nucleotides read TGTGCCAGCAGCAGAAGCGGTAGTCTCGGTGAGCAGTTCTTC. This codes for CASSRSGSLGEQFF.

The J gene is TRBJ2-7, the V gene TRBV28; D possibly corresponds to TRBD1 (6 bases). The germline V gene encodes CDR1 MDHEN and CDR2 SYDVKM. CDR3 length: 15 amino acids. Trimming stripped 3 bases from V and 4 bases from J, with 16 bases between. This CDR3 is CASSLGQGNWYEQYF. The CDR3 DNA reads as TGTGCCAGCAGTTTGGGGCAGGGGAACTGGTACGAGCAGTACTTC.

This chain links TRBV23-1 with TRBJ2-3; 10 bases are shared with TRBD2. TRBV23-1 belongs to the ORF category, with a function that is uncertain. This CDR3 comprises 20 residues. With 2 bases clipped from V and 4 bases from J, the junction kept 18 bases outside the gene matches. The CDR3 sequence is CASSQASRLSGRCPPDTQYF. The CDR3 DNA reads TGCGCCAGCAGTCAAGCCTCCCGGCTTAGCGGGAGGTGCCCCCCAGATACGCAGTATTTT.

This clone appeared a single time. The chain links TRBV28 to TRBJ2-6, with 8 bases matching TRBD1. CDR1 is MDHEN, CDR2 SYDVKM, per germline. The ends lost 5 bases at V and 2 bases at J; junction bases unmatched: 8. This CDR3 has 17 amino acids. The DNA of the CDR3 is TGTGCCAGCAGTCGTAGGACAGGGATAACTGGGGCCAACGTCCTGACTTTC. Translated: CASSRRTGITGANVLTF.

As DNA, the CDR3 is TGTGCCATCAGTGAGACCACCCTCGGGACTGCGGGAGGATGTGACACAGATACGCAGTATTTT. This gives the protein CAISETTLGTAGGCDTDTQYF. This chain connects TRBV10-3 to TRBJ2-3; 8 bases are a match to TRBD2. Trimming removed 2 bases from V and 2 bases from J; junction bases left unmatched: 21. Germline V gene data show CDR1 as ENHRY and CDR2 as SYGVKD. The CDR3 sequence is 21 residues long.

The rearrangement uses TRBV29-1 and TRBJ2-3; TRBD2 aligns across 11 bases. The CDR3 has 16 residues. The V segment lost 5 bases and the J segment 4 bases; nucleotides outside the gene matches: 11. From germline, CDR1 is SQVTM and CDR2 ANQGSEA. The CDR3 loop is CSVLGTSGNHPDTQYF. CDR3 bases: TGCAGCGTTCTGGGGACTAGCGGAAACCACCCAGATACGCAGTATTTT.

The J gene is TRBJ2-1, the V gene TRBV4-1, with 13 bases lining up with TRBD2. Unmatched junction bases numbered 8, after V lost 5 bases and J lost 7 bases. This CDR3 is built from 16 residues. CDR1 is MGHRA, CDR2 YSYEKL, per germline. The CDR3 DNA is TGCGCCAGCAGCAACCGACTAGCGGGAGGTCAGAATGAGCAGTTCTTC. Its translation is CASSNRLAGGQNEQFF.

J is TRBJ2-1 and V is TRBV6-5; the match to TRBD2 covers 8 bases. Germline V gene data show CDR1 as MNHEY and CDR2 as SVGAGI. The CDR3 extends over 13 amino acids. Germline trimming cut 9 bases from V and 10 bases from J; bases unmatched to any gene: 11. CDR3 DNA: TGTGCCAGATGCGGGACTAGAAGCTCAGAGCAGTTCTTC. Encoded protein: CARCGTRSSEQFF.

Regarding this clone: The sample holds other DNA sequences that translate to the same CDR3. The chain recombines TRBV28 with TRBJ2-3; 8 bases match TRBD2. After removal of 8 bases from V and 0 bases from J, the junction contained 4 bases not matched to a gene. The CDR3 consists of 14 residues. Germline values: CDR1 MDHEN, CDR2 SYDVKM. The CDR3 sequence is CASRSGGSTDTQYF. DNA of the CDR3: TGTGCCAGCCGAAGCGGGGGCAGCACAGATACGCAGTATTTT. Variable domain in full (rest from reference TRBV28 and TRBJ2-3): DVKVTQSSRYLVKRTGEKVFLECVQDMDHENMFWYRQDPGLGLRLIYFSYDVKMKEKGDIPEGYSVSREKKERFSLILESASTNQTSMYLCASRSGGSTDTQYFGPGTRLTVL.

The CDR3 protein is CASETGGIRDTEAFF. The CDR3 nucleotides are TGTGCCAGCGAAACGGGGGGAATTCGCGACACTGAAGCTTTCTTT. The chain combines TRBV6-6 with TRBJ1-1; D is possibly TRBD1 (5 bases). The CDR3 is 15 amino acids. V lost 8 bases, J lost 3 bases, and 19 bases lay in between. Germline V gene data show CDR1 as MNHNY and CDR2 as SVGAGI (reference sequence).

The V and J genes are TRBV30 and TRBJ2-5, with 9 bases lining up with TRBD2. The CDR3 has 15 residues. Germline-derived CDR1 and CDR2 are GTSNPN and SVGIG (reference sequence). V was clipped by 6 bases and J by 4 bases; unmatched bases: 12. The CDR3 DNA reads TGTGCCTGCGTCCCCCAAAGTAGCGGGGGAGAGACCCAGTACTTC. Protein product: CACVPQSSGGETQYF.

The chain uses TRBV4-1 and TRBJ2-1; D might be TRBD1 (5 bases). Germline V gives CDR1 MGHRA, CDR2 YSYEKL. CDR3 size: 16 residues. The germline V and J ends were trimmed by 1 base and 7 bases, with 17 bases remaining between them. Here the CDR3 reads CASSQGTGLLANEQFF. As DNA, the CDR3 is TGCGCCAGCAGCCAAGGTACAGGATTGCTCGCGAATGAGCAGTTCTTC.

The chain combines TRBV19 with TRBJ2-5; D perhaps matches TRBD1 (6 bases). This CDR3 region has 16 residues. V shed 4 bases and J shed 3 bases, with 18 bases lying between them. CDR1 and CDR2 from the germline V gene are LNHDA and SQIVND (reference sequence). CDR3 DNA sequence: TGTGCCAGTAGTACCGGACAGCCCTCTGGGAAAGAGACCCAGTACTTC. This gives the protein CASSTGQPSGKETQYF.

The chain links TRBV15 to TRBJ2-5; a weak D match, TRBD2 (5 bases). CDR3 size: 14 residues. V dropped 0 bases and J dropped 11 bases, with 16 bases sitting between them. Germline V gene lookup returns CDR1 LNHNV and CDR2 YYDKDF (reference sequence). CDR3 loop: CATSRESLLREQYF. The CDR3 nucleotides read TGTGCCACCAGCAGAGAATCCTTACTGAGGGAGCAGTACTTC.

V usage is TRBV10-2 and J usage is TRBJ1-1, with D perhaps matching TRBD1 (5 bases). This CDR3 is built from 13 residues. Trimming cost V 6 bases and J 0 bases, with 8 bases left between them. The germline V gene has CDR1 WSHSY and CDR2 SAAADI. The CDR3 DNA reads as TGCGCCAGCAGCAGGGCCCTGAACACTGAAGCTTTCTTT. This translates into CASSRALNTEAFF.

The rearrangement links TRBV7-2 to TRBJ1-2, with TRBD1 as a possible D gene (5 bases). This CDR3 comprises 15 residues. Looked up from germline, CDR1 is SGHTA and CDR2 is FQGNSA. Deletions cut 5 bases from V and 4 bases from J, with 17 bases between. The CDR3 reads CASSPAQGYGYGYTF. CDR3 DNA sequence: TGTGCCAGCAGCCCAGCTCAGGGATACGGCTATGGCTACACCTTC. Full variable domain (remainder filled in from reference TRBV7-2 and TRBJ1-2): GAGVSQSPSNKVTEKGKDVELRCDPISGHTALYWYRQSLGQGLEFLIYFQGNSAPDKSGLPSDRFSAERTGGSVSTLTIQRTQQEDSAVYLCASSPAQGYGYGYTFGSGTRLTVV.

The V call is TRBV27, the J call TRBJ2-1; the match to TRBD2 covers 9 bases. The ends lost 6 bases at V and 4 bases at J; junction bases unmatched: 10. The V gene's germline CDR1 is MNHEY and CDR2 SMNVEV (reference sequence). The CDR3 is 16 amino acids. The CDR3 DNA is TGTGCCAGCAGGGCTGATATGACTAGCGGTTACAATGAGCAGTTCTTC. Its translation is CASRADMTSGYNEQFF.